These 32 T cell receptor beta chains came from one sample sequenced in a study of blood T cell repertoires in COVID-19. Using immunoSEQ multiplex PCR, the repertoire was profiled, and TCRdb retains in-frame clones only, with some absent. The sample has about 170,000 clones; around nine tenths are singletons. Sequenced: peripheral blood. The receptor set was obtained from a man between 65 and 80 years old with acute or convalescent COVID-19.

The chain uses TRBV28 and TRBJ2-5; 9 bases agree with TRBD1. CDR1 is MDHEN and CDR2 is SYDVKM in the germline V gene. J was trimmed by 5 bases and V by 5 bases; bases with no gene match: 9. The CDR3 is made up of 15 amino acids. The CDR3 spells CASSRSTGGEETQYF. The CDR3 DNA sequence: TGTGCCAGCAGTCGATCTACAGGGGGCGAGGAGACCCAGTACTTC.

The genes are TRBV29-1 and TRBJ2-5, with D possibly being TRBD1 (5 bases). Looked up from germline, CDR1 is SQVTM and CDR2 is ANQGSEA. With 7 bases removed from V and 5 bases from J, the gap between germline ends came to 11 bases. The CDR3 extends over 11 amino acids. The CDR3 DNA sequence: TGCAGCGGGTCAGGGTGGGAGACCCAGTACTTC. This codes for CSGSGWETQYF.

The rearrangement uses TRBV19 and TRBJ1-2; a possible D gene is TRBD1 (6 bases). Germline CDR1 is LNHDA and CDR2 is SQIVND (reference sequence). The CDR3 extends over 15 amino acids. V lost 5 bases, J lost 0 bases, and 13 bases lay in between. The CDR3 sequence is CASSPGQYSNYGYTF. The CDR3 coding sequence is TGTGCCAGTAGTCCCGGACAGTACTCTAACTATGGCTACACCTTC.

The gene calls are TRBV5-1 and TRBJ1-6; D uncertain. Germline V CDR1 and CDR2: SGHRS, YFSETQ. The V gene lost 2 bases and the J gene lost 8 bases, with 11 bases spanning the gap. The CDR3 runs to 14 residues. CDR3 coding DNA: TGCGCCAGCAGCTTAGACCCCGAGGATTCACCCCTCCACTTT. This gives the protein CASSLDPEDSPLHF.

This chain connects TRBV2 to TRBJ1-5, with D perhaps TRBD1 (6 bases). The CDR3 spans 13 residues. The germline V and J ends were trimmed by 8 bases and 5 bases, with 13 bases remaining between them. The germline V gene encodes CDR1 SNHLY and CDR2 FYNNEI. The CDR3 coding sequence is TGTGCCAGCGACGACAGGTCCTATCAGCCCCAGCATTTT. Translation gives CASDDRSYQPQHF.

This chain joins TRBV28 and TRBJ2-7, with 8 nucleotides matching TRBD2. The ends lost 8 bases at V and 4 bases at J; junction bases unmatched: 4. The germline gives CDR1 MDHEN, CDR2 SYDVKM. This CDR3 comprises 12 residues. In nucleotides, the CDR3 is TGTGCCAGCGGACTAGCCTTTTACGAGCAGTACTTC. It specifies CASGLAFYEQYF.

The rearrangement joins TRBV9 to TRBJ2-1; TRBD2 might be the D (6 bases). Germline CDR1 SGDLS, CDR2 YYNGEE. The V end lost 1 base, the J end lost 4 bases, and 9 bases lay between the germline ends. This CDR3 contains 14 residues. The CDR3 DNA reads as TGTGCCAGCAGCGTAAGTAGCGGTTACAATGAGCAGTTCTTC. This translates into CASSVSSGYNEQFF.

This sequence joins TRBV27 and TRBJ2-5; perhaps TRBD1 as D (6 bases). The CDR3 spans 14 residues. V lost 4 bases and J lost 2, with 11 bases in between. The germline gives CDR1 MNHEY, CDR2 SMNVEV (reference sequence). Here the CDR3 reads CASSSGAPQETQYF. For the CDR3, the DNA is TGTGCCAGCAGTTCAGGGGCTCCACAAGAGACCCAGTACTTC.

This chain joins TRBV29-1 and TRBJ2-5; 11 positions match TRBD1. This CDR3 is 17 amino acids long. Germline values: CDR1 SQVTM, CDR2 ANQGSEA. The V segment lost 4 bases and the J segment 4 bases; nucleotides outside the gene matches: 14. CDR3 residues: CSVAPGQGGGLGETQYF. The DNA for the CDR3 is TGCAGCGTTGCCCCGGGACAGGGGGGAGGACTTGGAGAGACCCAGTACTTC.

The chain has TRBV18 and TRBJ1-3; 8 positions match TRBD1. From germline, CDR1 is KGHSH and CDR2 LQKENI. The CDR3 is made up of 16 amino acids. The J segment lost 0 bases and the V segment lost 1 base, leaving 2 bases of the junction unmatched. This CDR3 reads CASSPRQGASGNTIYF. CDR3 sequence (DNA): TGTGCCAGCTCACCACGGCAGGGGGCCTCTGGAAACACCATATATTTT.

This clone was seen more than once but under ten times. V gene TRBV4-3 combines with J gene TRBJ1-1; 9 positions match TRBD1. CDR3 length equals 18 residues. Losses at the gene ends were 2 bases for V and 5 bases for J; bases not matched to a gene: 15. Germline V lookup: CDR1 LGHNA, CDR2 YSLEER. The CDR3 DNA follows: TGCGCCAGCAGCCAATACCTCATCACCGGGACAGGGCAAACTGAAGCTTTCTTT. Amino acid sequence: CASSQYLITGTGQTEAFF.

The chain recombines TRBV29-1 with TRBJ2-6; TRBD1 is a possible D gene (5 bases). Germline CDR1 SQVTM, CDR2 ANQGSEA. This CDR3 is built from 13 residues. V gave up 7 bases and J gave up 2 bases, with 9 bases separating them. Written as DNA, the CDR3 is TGCAGCGCCCGACAGCCTGGGGCCAACGTCCTGACTTTC. Amino acid sequence: CSARQPGANVLTF. Full variable domain (rest looked up from reference TRBV29-1 and TRBJ2-6): SAVISQKPSRDICQRGTSLTIQCQVDSQVTMMFWYRQQPGQSLTLIATANQGSEATYESGFVIDKFPISRPNLTFSTLTVSNMSPEDSSIYLCSARQPGANVLTFGAGSRLTVL.

The rearrangement links TRBV2 to TRBJ1-2; D possibly corresponds to TRBD1 (5 bases). The V end lost 5 bases, the J end lost 1 base, and 11 bases lay between the germline ends. Looked up from germline, CDR1 is SNHLY and CDR2 is FYNNEI. CDR3 length: 14 amino acids. Here the CDR3 DNA reads TGTGCCAGCAGTCCCCAGGGTATTAACTATGGCTACACCTTC. Protein: CASSPQGINYGYTF.

The chain recombines TRBV5-1 with TRBJ1-5; 8 bases align to TRBD1. Germline V gene lookup returns CDR1 SGHRS and CDR2 YFSETQ. The CDR3 covers 16 residues. The V and J ends lost 1 base and 5 bases, in that order; junction bases with no gene match: 8. The CDR3 DNA follows: TGCGCCAGCAGCTTGTCGACAGGGGAAATTTATCAGCCCCAGCATTTT. This translates into CASSLSTGEIYQPQHF.

This rearrangement joins TRBV4-3 to TRBJ2-2; the match to TRBD1 covers 7 bases. The CDR3 runs 15 residues. Trimming cost V 4 bases and J 3 bases; bases outside gene matches: 5. CDR1 and CDR2 (germline): LGHNA, YSLEER. The CDR3, as DNA: TGCGCCAGCAGCCGAAACAGGGGAGACACCGGGGAGCTGTTTTTT. This translates into CASSRNRGDTGELFF.

The chain recombines TRBV30 with TRBJ2-3; the match to TRBD2 covers 12 bases. The V segment lost 0 bases and the J segment 10 bases; nucleotides outside the gene matches: 8. The CDR3 is 15 amino acids. Per the germline V gene, CDR1 is GTSNPN and CDR2 is SVGIG (reference sequence). This CDR3 reads CAWSVGTSGGLAQYF. CDR3 coding DNA: TGTGCCTGGAGTGTAGGAACTAGCGGGGGGCTGGCGCAGTATTTT.

The chain employs TRBV4-2 and TRBJ2-7, with 7 bases fitting TRBD2. This CDR3 contains 15 residues. J gave up 2 bases and V 0 bases, and 4 bases lay outside the gene matches. In germline, CDR1 is LGHNA, CDR2 YNFKEQ. This CDR3 is CASSQEGGRAYEQYV. The CDR3 bases are TGTGCCAGCAGCCAAGAAGGAGGGAGGGCCTACGAGCAGTACGTC.

The chain carries TRBV5-4 and TRBJ1-6, with 7 bases fitting TRBD1. Trimming removed 4 bases from V and 8 bases from J; junction bases left unmatched: 9. Looked up from germline, CDR1 is SGHNT and CDR2 is YYREEE (reference sequence). The CDR3 extends over 15 amino acids. The chain's CDR3 is CASSTDRVNYSPLHF. The CDR3 DNA sequence: TGTGCCAGCAGCACAGACAGGGTGAATTATTCACCCCTCCACTTT.

J is TRBJ2-7 and V is TRBV5-1; D is unresolved. The V gene's germline CDR1 is SGHRS and CDR2 YFSETQ. This CDR3 has 14 residues. Trimming shortened V by 7 bases and J by 3 bases, and 17 bases separated the two germline ends. As DNA, the CDR3 is TGCGCCAGCGCCAGAAGAGAGGCCATCTACGAGCAGTACTTC. It encodes CASARREAIYEQYF.

The chain uses TRBV5-1 and TRBJ2-1, with 10 bases fitting TRBD2. The CDR3 covers 16 residues. The J segment lost 4 bases and the V segment lost 3 bases, leaving 7 bases of the junction unmatched. Germline V gene lookup returns CDR1 SGHRS and CDR2 YFSETQ. CDR3 bases: TGCGCCAGCAGCTCAACACTACTAGCGGGATACAATGAGCAGTTCTTC. Protein: CASSSTLLAGYNEQFF.

This chain connects TRBV5-1 to TRBJ1-5; maybe TRBD1 (6 bases). The CDR3 has 13 amino acids. V was clipped by 10 bases and J by 7 bases, with 18 bases between them. The V gene's germline CDR1 is SGHRS and CDR2 YFSETQ. DNA of the CDR3: TGCGCCTCGGCGACAGGTCTTATGCAGCCCCAGCATTTT. Translating it yields CASATGLMQPQHF.

This clone was detected only a few times. The chain is built from TRBV10-3 and TRBJ1-1; D is possibly TRBD1 (5 bases). The CDR3 spans 16 residues. V lost 0 bases to trimming and J lost 1 base, with 12 bases between them. Germline loops: CDR1 ENHRY, CDR2 SYGVKD. The CDR3 DNA sequence: TGTGCCATCAGTGAGTCGGGGGGAGCTGGGAACACTGAAGCTTTCTTT. It translates to CAISESGGAGNTEAFF.

The DNA for the CDR3 is TGTGCCAGCACAACGGGTCGCAGTCAGAATCAGCCCCAGCATTTT. It yields the protein CASTTGRSQNQPQHF. The chain links TRBV6-6 to TRBJ1-5; D is unresolved. Germline V CDR1 and CDR2: MNHNY, SVGAGI (reference sequence). The CDR3 runs 15 residues. The V end lost 7 bases, the J end lost 4 bases, and 17 bases lay between the germline ends.

This chain uses TRBV7-2 with TRBJ2-5; 16 bases line up with TRBD2. The V and J ends lost 5 bases and 4 bases, in that order; junction bases with no gene match: 10. Per the germline V gene, CDR1 is SGHTA and CDR2 is FQGNSA. The CDR3 has 18 amino acids. The DNA of the CDR3 is TGTGCCAGCAGCCTTGGGACTAGCGGGGGGGCCGTAAGAGAGACCCAGTACTTC. This sequence encodes CASSLGTSGGAVRETQYF. The whole variable domain, filled in from reference TRBV7-2 and TRBJ2-5, reads GAGVSQSPSNKVTEKGKDVELRCDPISGHTALYWYRQSLGQGLEFLIYFQGNSAPDKSGLPSDRFSAERTGGSVSTLTIQRTQQEDSAVYLCASSLGTSGGAVRETQYFGPGTRLLVL.

V is TRBV12-3 or TRBV12-4 and J is TRBJ1-2, with unresolved D. The CDR3 covers 13 residues. Trimming pared 7 bases from V and 5 bases from J, leaving 14 bases between. CDR3: CASTPVVFYGYTF. Here the CDR3 DNA reads TGTGCCAGCACTCCAGTGGTATTTTATGGCTACACCTTC.

This clone was observed a single time. V usage is TRBV5-4 and J usage is TRBJ1-1, with D hard to call. The germline gives CDR1 SGHNT, CDR2 YYREEE (reference sequence). Trimming removed 4 bases from V and 4 bases from J, with 17 bases in between. The length of the CDR3 is 15 residues. CDR3 loop: CASSLSVAAATEAFF. In DNA, the CDR3 is TGTGCCAGCAGCCTTTCGGTAGCAGCGGCCACTGAAGCTTTCTTT.

This rearrangement joins TRBV7-2 to TRBJ1-1; 7 bases align to TRBD1. Germline lookup yields CDR1 SGHTA and CDR2 FQGNSA. V trimming: 1 base; J trimming: 6 bases; junction bases outside the gene matches: 14. The CDR3 consists of 17 residues. Written as DNA, the CDR3 is TGTGCCAGCAGCTTAGGTAGACAGGGACGAAGGGGGGCTGAAGCTTTCTTT. This translates into CASSLGRQGRRGAEAFF.

The chain recombines TRBV5-1 with TRBJ1-4; D gene uncertain. The V gene's germline CDR1 is SGHRS and CDR2 YFSETQ. The CDR3 totals 13 residues. V was trimmed by 5 bases and J by 0 bases, leaving 5 bases between them. CDR3 protein: CASRQATNEKLFF. In DNA form, the CDR3 reads TGCGCCAGCAGGCAGGCAACTAATGAAAAACTGTTTTTT.

The rearrangement joins TRBV5-1 to TRBJ2-7, with 10 bases aligning to TRBD2. Trimming took 0 bases from V and 11 from J; bases not matched to a gene: 11. Germline V gives CDR1 SGHRS, CDR2 YFSETQ. The CDR3 is 15 residues long. The CDR3 DNA is TGCGCCAGCAGCTTGGAGGGGCAGCGGGAGGGCCGGGAGTACTTC. It yields the protein CASSLEGQREGREYF.

In this sample, this clone turned up a few times. The gene calls are TRBV28 and TRBJ1-1; D remains unclear. Trimming took off 8 bases at V and 5 bases at J, with 18 bases between the two ends. The CDR3 sequence is 14 residues long. The germline V gene encodes CDR1 MDHEN and CDR2 SYDVKM. The CDR3 DNA is TGTGCCAGCGGCTTAGTTTACACGGGGACTGAAGCTTTCTTT. Protein sequence: CASGLVYTGTEAFF.

This chain uses TRBV5-1 with TRBJ2-5; TRBD1 might be the D (6 bases). The germline V and J ends were trimmed by 2 bases and 1 base, with 9 bases remaining between them. Germline lookup yields CDR1 SGHRS and CDR2 YFSETQ. This CDR3 is 14 amino acids long. Written as DNA, the CDR3 is TGCGCCAGCAGCTTTCAGGGGACCCAAGAGACCCAGTACTTC. Amino acids: CASSFQGTQETQYF.

CDR3 residues: CASSLGGLAVNEQFF. CDR3 nucleotides: TGTGCCAGCAGTTTAGGAGGGCTAGCGGTCAATGAGCAGTTCTTC. The chain is built from TRBV28 and TRBJ2-1, with 7 bases fitting TRBD2. Germline-derived CDR1 and CDR2 are MDHEN and SYDVKM. This CDR3 is built from 15 residues. V lost 2 bases to trimming and J lost 6 bases; unmatched junction nucleotides: 7.